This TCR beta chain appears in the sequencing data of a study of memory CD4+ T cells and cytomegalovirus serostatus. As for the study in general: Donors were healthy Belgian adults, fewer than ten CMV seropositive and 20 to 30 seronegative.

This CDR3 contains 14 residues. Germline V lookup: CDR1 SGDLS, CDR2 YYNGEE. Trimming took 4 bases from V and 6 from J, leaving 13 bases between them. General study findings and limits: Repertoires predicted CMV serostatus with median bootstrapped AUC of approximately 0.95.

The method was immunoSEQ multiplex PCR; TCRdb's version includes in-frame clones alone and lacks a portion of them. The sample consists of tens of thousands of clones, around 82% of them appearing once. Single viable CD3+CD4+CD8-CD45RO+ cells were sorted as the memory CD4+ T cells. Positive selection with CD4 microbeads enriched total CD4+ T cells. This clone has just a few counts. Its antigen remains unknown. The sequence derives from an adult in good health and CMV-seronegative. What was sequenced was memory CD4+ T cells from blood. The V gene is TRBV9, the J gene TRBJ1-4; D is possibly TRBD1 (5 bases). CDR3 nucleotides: TGTGCCAGCAGCCTTTCGACGGGGCATGAAAAACTGTTTTTT. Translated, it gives CASSLSTGHEKLFF.